A selection of T cell receptor beta chains follows, all from one sample in a study of cytomegalovirus exposure and HLA in healthy donors. TCRdb's copy holds only in-frame clones and misses some; the assay was immunoSEQ multiplex PCR. The profile shows 110,000 or so clones, about 85% of them singletons. The sample was PBMCs. The receptors shown here come from a young woman in good health and CMV-seronegative. The CDR3 runs from the conserved cysteine through the conserved F or W.

V: TRBV27
J: TRBJ2-7
CDR3: CASSGDRGYEQYF

V: TRBV7-6
J: TRBJ2-2
CDR3: CASSRGLTGELFF

V: TRBV6-6
J: TRBJ2-1
CDR3: CASSSTGGIDYNEQFF

V: TRBV5-4
J: TRBJ2-7
CDR3: CASSLDRTAGYEQYF

V: TRBV2
J: TRBJ2-5
CDR3: CASGQRGGLTQETQYF

V: TRBV5-6
J: TRBJ1-4
CDR3: CASSLDPAGKLFF

V: TRBV9
J: TRBJ2-1
CDR3: CASSVDSASGGLREQFF

V: TRBV19
J: TRBJ1-2
CDR3: CASSFSTGSNYGYTF

V: TRBV4-1
J: TRBJ2-3
CDR3: CASSLRHEDLTDTQYF

V: TRBV9
J: TRBJ1-2
CDR3: CASSPRVGTYYGYTF

V: TRBV19
J: TRBJ2-5
CDR3: CASSDRARAQETQYF

V: TRBV6-1
J: TRBJ1-1
CDR3: CASREQGIPEAFF

V: TRBV7-2
J: TRBJ1-1
CDR3: CASSSPGSRSTEAFF

V: TRBV5-1
J: TRBJ2-2
CDR3: CASAPLTGTNTGELFF

V: TRBV12-5
J: TRBJ2-3
CDR3: CASGLSGGEGDTQYF

V: TRBV5-4
J: TRBJ2-5
CDR3: CASSSTRDIEEETQYF

V: TRBV30
J: TRBJ1-2
CDR3: CAWTGSGGGYTF

V: TRBV19
J: TRBJ1-1
CDR3: CASSRTENTEAFF

V: TRBV7-8
J: TRBJ2-3
CDR3: CASSLATGGTDTQYF

V: TRBV27
J: TRBJ1-4
CDR3: CASSYRATNEKLFF

V: TRBV6-1
J: TRBJ1-1
CDR3: CASSESDSPTEAFF

V: TRBV9
J: TRBJ1-2
CDR3: CASSVDGGVPGYTF

V: TRBV30
J: TRBJ1-5
CDR3: CAWSKGQGNQPQHF

V: TRBV9
J: TRBJ2-5
CDR3: CASSDPLGRDQYF